The 29 T cell receptor beta chains listed next were all sequenced from one sample in a study of blood T cells in healthy people across ages. Together with a sample-barcoded 5' primer, a J-beta primer mix was included in a second PCR lasting roughly 7 to 11 cycles. Each CDR3 protein is one row after TCRdb ran MiXCR on the 5' RACE reads. The table lists some 1.8 million distinct CDR3 sequences, roughly two fifths of them singletons. The sequenced sample was blood. The receptors stem from a human donor in good health.

This clonotype has only a few counts. J is TRBJ1-2 and V is TRBV20-1; TRBD1 is a possible D gene (6 bases). V was cut by 6 bases and J by 3 bases, with 20 bases left in between. The germline CDR1 and CDR2 sequences are DFQATT and SNEGSKA (reference sequence). There are 15 residues in the CDR3. The CDR3 reads CSAPRRQVDDYGYTF. The CDR3 DNA follows: TGCAGTGCCCCGCGACGACAGGTGGACGACTATGGCTACACCTTC.

This clonotype was seen more than once but under ten times. The chain carries TRBV4-1 and TRBJ2-7; D unclear. Trimming removed 3 bases from V and 0 bases from J, with 9 bases in between. The CDR3 consists of 14 residues. Germline loops: CDR1 MGHRA, CDR2 YSYEKL. DNA of the CDR3: TGCGCCAGCAGCCACACAGTAAGCTCCTACGAGCAGTACTTC. Protein product: CASSHTVSSYEQYF.

The chain links TRBV27 to TRBJ1-2, with 10 bases identical to TRBD1. The CDR3 covers 18 residues. V shed 7 bases, J shed 7 bases, and the junction held 21 bases outside the gene matches. Germline CDR1 is MNHEY and CDR2 is SMNVEV (reference sequence). In DNA, the CDR3 is TGTGCCAGCAAGCCTTTGGGGACAGGGGTTATTGAAATAGGTGGCTACACCTTC. This translates into CASKPLGTGVIEIGGYTF.

This sequence joins TRBV7-8 and TRBJ2-7; D is undetermined. V shed 8 bases and J shed 2 bases, with 22 bases lying between them. This CDR3 comprises 16 residues. Germline values: CDR1 SGHVS, CDR2 FQNEAQ. The CDR3 region has the DNA TGTGCCAGCCAAATCCGGCGAAGGGCCCAAACCTACGAGCAGTACTTC. The encoded protein is CASQIRRRAQTYEQYF.

This sequence joins TRBV12-3 or TRBV12-4 and TRBJ2-5, with D perhaps matching TRBD1 (6 bases). Trimming removed 0 bases at V and 11 bases at J, with 13 bases between. The CDR3 totals 13 residues. CDR3 residues: CASSLAQGLEQYF. CDR3 in DNA: TGTGCCAGCAGTTTAGCGCAGGGGTTGGAGCAGTACTTC.

This clonotype was picked up many times. CDR3 DNA: TGCAGCGTTTCCCCTAGCGGGGGGCCGGTTGAGCAGTTCTTC. This encodes CSVSPSGGPVEQFF. The rearrangement joins TRBV29-1 to TRBJ2-1; 11 bases match TRBD2. In germline, CDR1 is SQVTM, CDR2 ANQGSEA. There are 14 residues in the CDR3. V shed 5 bases and J 9 bases; nucleotides not matched to a gene: 9.

This rearrangement joins TRBV29-1 to TRBJ1-1; D might be TRBD1 (6 bases). V was shortened by 2 bases and J by 5 bases, with 12 bases between the two germline ends. Germline lookup yields CDR1 SQVTM and CDR2 ANQGSEA. The CDR3 sequence is 13 residues long. In DNA form, the CDR3 reads TGCAGCGTTGAACCCAGGGGTCGAACTGAAGCTTTCTTT. Translation: CSVEPRGRTEAFF.

The V and J genes are TRBV7-3 and TRBJ2-3, with TRBD2 matching 11 bases. V lost 3 bases and J lost 5; bases outside the gene matches: 13. Germline V gene data show CDR1 as SGHTA and CDR2 as FQGTGA. The CDR3 consists of 18 residues. The CDR3 bases are TGTGCCAGCAGCTTCCGCATTCGACTAGCGGGGCTGAGAGATACGCAGTATTTT. Translated, it gives CASSFRIRLAGLRDTQYF.

This rearrangement joins TRBV7-2 to TRBJ1-2, with a weak D call TRBD1 (5 bases). This CDR3 is 15 amino acids long. The V gene's germline CDR1 is SGHTA and CDR2 FQGNSA. V gave up 5 bases and J gave up 8 bases, with 21 bases separating them. This CDR3 is CASSVGGGRVSGYTF. The CDR3 DNA reads as TGTGCCAGCAGCGTAGGTGGGGGGAGGGTCAGCGGCTACACCTTC.

The V call is TRBV20-1, the J call TRBJ1-5; tentative D call: TRBD1 (6 bases). This CDR3 spans 17 amino acids. Trimming shortened V by 3 bases and J by 5 bases, and 23 bases separated the two germline ends. CDR1 is DFQATT, CDR2 SNEGSKA, per germline (reference sequence). Written as DNA, the CDR3 is TGCAGTGCTAGTAGTTGGGGGAAAACAGGGAACGATCAGCCCCAGCATTTT. This sequence encodes CSASSWGKTGNDQPQHF.

The sample holds one count of this clonotype. The CDR3 DNA is TGTGCCAGCAGTGAACAGACAGGGACGAACAATGAGCAGTTCTTC. Translating it yields CASSEQTGTNNEQFF. This chain uses TRBV2 with TRBJ2-1; 7 nucleotides agree with TRBD1. This CDR3 contains 15 residues. Germline CDR1 SNHLY, CDR2 FYNNEI. With V trimmed by 2 bases and J by 5 bases, 6 bases remained unmatched.

Only a few counts were recorded for this clonotype. The V call is TRBV7-8, the J call TRBJ2-2, with a possible D match to TRBD2 (6 bases). V lost 5 bases to trimming and J lost 6 bases, with 19 bases between them. Germline CDR1 reads SGHVS; CDR2 reads FQNEAQ. This CDR3 comprises 16 residues. In DNA form, the CDR3 reads TGTGCCAGCAGCCCACTAGGAGGGGATCTTGCCGGGGAGCTGTTTTTT. It specifies CASSPLGGDLAGELFF.

This clonotype was seen more than once but under ten times. The chain is built from TRBV4-1 and TRBJ2-2; D is ambiguous. Germline assignment: CDR1 MGHRA and CDR2 YSYEKL. The CDR3 runs 15 residues. Trimming took off 4 bases at V and 0 bases at J, with 9 bases between the two ends. The CDR3 protein is CASSLALANTGELFF. The CDR3 nucleotides read TGCGCCAGCAGCCTCGCCTTAGCGAACACCGGGGAGCTGTTTTTT.

This clonotype was seen ten or more times. The CDR3 loop reads CASSPPGQASYEQYF. The CDR3 nucleotides read TGTGCCAGCAGCCCCCCGGGACAGGCTTCTTACGAGCAGTACTTC. The V call is TRBV28, the J call TRBJ2-7; 8 bases agree with TRBD1. Losses at the gene ends were 6 bases for V and 4 bases for J; bases not matched to a gene: 11. CDR1 and CDR2 from the germline V gene are MDHEN and SYDVKM. The CDR3 is 15 amino acids.

This chain links TRBV24-1 with TRBJ1-2; no reliable D call. V was cut by 1 base and J by 5 bases, with 10 bases left in between. This CDR3 has 14 amino acids. From germline, CDR1 is KGHDR and CDR2 SFDVKD. The CDR3 protein is CATSDLRRNYGYTF. In nucleotides, the CDR3 is TGTGCCACCAGTGATTTACGACGGAATTATGGCTACACCTTC.

The chain couples TRBV2 to TRBJ2-1; possibly TRBD2 for D (5 bases). The J call may be mistaken, given a closer DNA end match to TRBJ2-7. Germline-derived CDR1 and CDR2 are SNHLY and FYNNEI. The CDR3 consists of 15 residues. Here the CDR3 reads CASSVRDGGYNEQYF. In DNA, the CDR3 is TGTGCCAGCAGTGTGAGAGACGGAGGCTACAATGAGCAGTACTTC.

A few counts support this clonotype. This chain connects TRBV5-1 to TRBJ2-1; the match to TRBD1 covers 11 bases. The CDR3 is made up of 15 amino acids. V lost 5 bases, J lost 7 bases, and 8 bases stayed unmatched. Germline loops: CDR1 SGHRS, CDR2 YFSETQ. The CDR3 protein is CASSSGTGGWNEQFF. For the CDR3, the DNA is TGCGCCAGCAGTTCCGGGACAGGGGGATGGAATGAGCAGTTCTTC.

The CDR3 region is CASSRPGTGLNEKLFF. CDR3 coding DNA: TGTGCCAGCAGCCGTCCCGGGACAGGGCTAAATGAAAAACTGTTTTTT. The V and J genes are TRBV7-2 and TRBJ1-4; 9 nucleotides agree with TRBD1. The CDR3 is 16 amino acids. Germline loops: CDR1 SGHTA, CDR2 FQGNSA. J was trimmed by 5 bases and V by 5 bases; bases with no gene match: 9.

This clonotype has a handful of counts. The genes are TRBV6-1 and TRBJ1-2; possibly TRBD1 for D (6 bases). The CDR3 is 13 residues long. Trimming removed 4 bases from V and 8 bases from J, with 14 bases in between. Germline values: CDR1 MNHNS, CDR2 SASEGT. CDR3 DNA sequence: TGTGCCAGCAGTGCCGAAGCGGGGGGCGGCTACACCTTC. Its translation: CASSAEAGGGYTF.

This chain uses TRBV13 with TRBJ2-1, with 10 bases aligning to TRBD1. The CDR3 covers 15 residues. Germline V CDR1 and CDR2: PRHDT, FYEKMQ (reference sequence). Trimming removed 5 bases from V and 8 bases from J; junction bases left unmatched: 9. The CDR3 loop is CASSLRQGARDEQFF. The DNA of the CDR3 is TGTGCCAGCAGCCTCAGACAGGGGGCGAGGGATGAGCAGTTCTTC.

CDR3 sequence (DNA): TGCAGTGCCCCCGCGGCAGAAGACTATGGCTACACCTTC. The encoded protein is CSAPAAEDYGYTF. The chain is built from TRBV20-1 and TRBJ1-2; D is unresolved. In germline, CDR1 is DFQATT, CDR2 SNEGSKA (reference sequence). CDR3 length: 13 amino acids. The V end lost 6 bases, the J end lost 3 bases, and 14 bases lay between the germline ends.

The DNA of the CDR3 is TGCAGCGTTGAAGATTCCCGGCCAGGGGATTCCTACGAGCAGTACTTC. Translating it yields CSVEDSRPGDSYEQYF. The V gene is TRBV29-1, the J gene TRBJ2-7, with a possible D match to TRBD1 (6 bases). This CDR3 is built from 16 residues. V was cut by 0 bases and J by 1 base, with 16 bases left in between. The germline gives CDR1 SQVTM, CDR2 ANQGSEA.

The chain has TRBV24-1 and TRBJ1-1; 8 positions agree with TRBD1. Germline V CDR1 and CDR2: KGHDR, SFDVKD. This CDR3 region has 13 residues. After removal of 7 bases from V and 5 bases from J, the junction contained 5 bases not matched to a gene. The CDR3 DNA follows: TGTGCCACCAGGCAGGGGGCGAGGACTGAAGCTTTCTTT. Residues: CATRQGARTEAFF.

This clonotype has only one observation. This chain uses TRBV24-1 with TRBJ1-2, with a weak D call TRBD1 (6 bases). The V and J ends lost 2 bases and 9 bases respectively, with 18 bases between them. Germline V gene data show CDR1 as KGHDR and CDR2 as SFDVKD. The CDR3 runs to 15 residues. CDR3 sequence reads: CATSDSRRGSFSYTF. The CDR3 DNA reads as TGTGCCACCAGTGATTCCCGCAGGGGATCTTTTAGCTACACCTTC.

This clonotype was counted between two and nine times. The chain is built from TRBV7-3 and TRBJ2-1, with D unresolved. This CDR3 contains 15 residues. Per the germline V gene, CDR1 is SGHTA and CDR2 is FQGTGA. V dropped 1 base and J dropped 5 bases, with 12 bases sitting between them. The CDR3 DNA is TGTGCCAGCAGCTTAATTTTTCGGCAGCACAATGAGCAGTTCTTC. Translation gives CASSLIFRQHNEQFF.

This clonotype was counted ten times or more. The chain couples TRBV5-1 to TRBJ2-1; D gene ambiguous. Trimming took 4 bases from V and 5 from J, leaving 7 bases between them. Germline V CDR1 and CDR2: SGHRS, YFSETQ. The CDR3 has 12 residues. Here the CDR3 reads CASSPDNNEQFF. CDR3 in DNA: TGCGCCAGCAGCCCCGATAACAATGAGCAGTTCTTC.

This chain uses TRBV20-1 with TRBJ2-5; D is possibly TRBD1 (6 bases). The germline V gene encodes CDR1 DFQATT and CDR2 SNEGSKA (reference sequence). This CDR3 has 14 amino acids. V was clipped by 5 bases and J by 12 bases, with 25 bases between them. The CDR3 DNA reads TGCAGTGCTTCTCGGCCTTATCAGGGGAATAAGGAGTACTTC. It is translated as CSASRPYQGNKEYF.

This clonotype was observed a handful of times. The chain links TRBV7-9 to TRBJ1-2; D call uncertain. The CDR3 extends over 12 amino acids. V dropped 4 bases and J dropped 7 bases, with 10 bases sitting between them. CDR1 is SEHNR and CDR2 is FQNEAQ in the germline V gene (reference sequence). The CDR3 coding sequence is TGTGCCAGCAGCTCGAGTTTCTCTGGCTACACCTTC. Protein sequence: CASSSSFSGYTF.

Details on this clonotype: Compared with germline, one end of the junction differs, possibly owing to a read error. V usage is TRBV7-3 and J usage is TRBJ2-1; D perhaps matches TRBD2 (6 bases). Germline lookup yields CDR1 SGHTA and CDR2 FQGTGA. CDR3 size: 15 residues. The CDR3 region has the DNA TGCGCCAGCAGCTTAGGGACTCACCCTCGGAATGAGCAGTTCTTC. Its protein is CASSLGTHPRNEQFF.